A single sample gave rise to the 23 T cell receptor beta chains below, sequenced in a study of T cell responses to AZD1222 COVID-19 vaccine. Method: immunoSEQ multiplex PCR; TCRdb's copy keeps in-frame clones and lacks some. Among over 100,000 clones listed, around nine tenths were seen once. Material: peripheral blood, obtained on day 0 of AZD1222 vaccination. All receptors derive from an adult in good health.

Comments on this clone: Likely a read error: the CDR3 ends without its conserved phenylalanine or tryptophan. It is unclear where the CDR3 begins or ends on the DNA, so no DNA is shown, and the CDR3 is as TCRdb lists it. This chain connects TRBV7-3 to TRBJ1-2; the DNA was not compared with TRBD1, the D call given in the table. The CDR3 numbers 14 amino acids, ends counted. Germline CDR1 is SGHTA and CDR2 is FQGTGA. The CDR3 loop reads CASSLITGALWLHL.

The chain couples TRBV12-5 to TRBJ2-2; no clear D. The CDR3 is 13 amino acids. Germline V lookup: CDR1 LGHNT, CDR2 FRNRAP. Trimming removed 5 bases from V and 6 bases from J, with 10 bases in between. The CDR3 spells CASGRRISGELFF. The CDR3 region has the DNA TGTGCTAGTGGTCGTCGTATCTCCGGGGAGCTGTTTTTT.

The chain has TRBV11-3 and TRBJ2-2, with 7 bases matching TRBD2. The CDR3 sequence is 18 residues long. The V gene's germline CDR1 is SGHNT and CDR2 YENEEA. The V gene end was trimmed by 0 bases and the J gene end by 3 bases; junction bases not matched to a gene: 10. DNA for the CDR3: TGTGCCAGCAGCTTAGACCAAGCGGGGTCTTCGTACACCGGGGAGCTGTTTTTT. Residues: CASSLDQAGSSYTGELFF. Combining the CDR3 with reference TRBV11-3 and TRBJ2-2 gives the whole variable domain EAGVVQSPRYKIIEKKQPVAFWCNPISGHNTLYWYLQNLGQGPELLIRYENEEAVDDSQLPKDRFSAERLKGVDSTLKIQPAELGDSAVYLCASSLDQAGSSYTGELFFGEGSRLTVL.

The V call is TRBV18, the J call TRBJ2-7, with 7 bases fitting TRBD2. V lost 4 bases and J lost 3; bases outside the gene matches: 12. Germline-derived CDR1 and CDR2 are KGHSH and LQKENI. The CDR3 sequence is 16 residues long. CDR3 in amino acids: CASSLGPAGNIYEQYF. The CDR3 coding sequence is TGTGCCAGCTCACTCGGACCAGCGGGGAATATCTACGAGCAGTACTTC.

The genes are TRBV7-3 and TRBJ2-2, with D hard to call. This CDR3 contains 14 residues. Trimming left V 5 bases short and J 6 bases short, with 13 bases between. CDR1 SGHTA and CDR2 FQGTGA come from the germline V gene. CDR3 nucleotide sequence: TGTGCCAGCAGCGCCGCTGGGGTTGCCGGGGAGCTGTTTTTT. Protein product: CASSAAGVAGELFF.

The chain recombines TRBV15 with TRBJ2-1, with D maybe TRBD1 (6 bases). CDR3 size: 14 residues. Germline V lookup: CDR1 LNHNV, CDR2 YYDKDF (reference sequence). Between the trimmed V and J ends, which lost 1 base and 3 bases, there was a span of 7 bases. The DNA for the CDR3 is TGTGCCACCAGCAGAGGGACAGTCTACAATGAGCAGTTCTTC. It codes for CATSRGTVYNEQFF.

The V call is TRBV18, the J call TRBJ1-2, with 7 bases matching TRBD1. Germline CDR1 KGHSH, CDR2 LQKENI. This CDR3 is 17 amino acids long. Losses at the gene ends were 1 base for V and 6 bases for J; bases not matched to a gene: 14. The DNA of the CDR3 is TGTGCCAGCTCACCACTCTATAGTCAACAGGGGCGGGATGGCTACACCTTC. Translation gives CASSPLYSQQGRDGYTF.

V usage is TRBV5-1 and J usage is TRBJ1-2, with TRBD1 matching 12 bases. CDR3 length equals 15 residues. The V segment lost 7 bases and the J segment 10 bases; nucleotides outside the gene matches: 14. CDR1 SGHRS and CDR2 YFSETQ come from the germline V gene. This CDR3 reads CASGVTGTGGRDYTF. The CDR3, as DNA: TGCGCCAGCGGAGTGACCGGGACAGGGGGCAGGGACTACACCTTC. Complete variable domain (other parts from reference TRBV5-1 and TRBJ1-2): KAGVTQTPRYLIKTRGQQVTLSCSPISGHRSVSWYQQTPGQGLQFLFEYFSETQRNKGNFPGRFSGRQFSNSRSEMNVSTLELGDSALYLCASGVTGTGGRDYTFGSGTRLTVV.

The CDR3 loop is CASLPRGGNTIYF. The CDR3 nucleotides read TGTGCCAGCCTCCCCAGGGGGGGAAACACCATATATTTT. The V and J genes are TRBV3-1 (or the pseudogene TRBV3-2) and TRBJ1-3, with 7 positions matching TRBD1. The CDR3 is 13 amino acids. Germline assignment: CDR1 LGHDT and CDR2 YNNKEL (reference sequence). V was pared by 8 bases and J by 4 bases, with 5 bases of the junction left unmatched.

V is TRBV11-2 and J is TRBJ1-6; 7 bases line up with TRBD1. CDR3 length: 17 residues. Germline V gives CDR1 SGHAT, CDR2 FQNNGV. Losses at the gene ends were 1 base for V and 0 bases for J; bases not matched to a gene: 3. CDR3 coding DNA: TGTGCCAGCAGCTTAGGCCACAGGGGCTCCTATAATTCACCCCTCCACTTT. Amino acid sequence: CASSLGHRGSYNSPLHF.

The V and J genes are TRBV7-2 and TRBJ1-2; D unresolved. CDR3 size: 11 residues. Trimming stripped 5 bases from V and 8 bases from J, with 9 bases between. Looked up from germline, CDR1 is SGHTA and CDR2 is FQGNSA. The CDR3 is CASSLGDGYTF. CDR3 DNA: TGTGCCAGCAGCCTCGGTGACGGCTACACCTTC. Combining the CDR3 with reference TRBV7-2 and TRBJ1-2 gives the whole variable domain GAGVSQSPSNKVTEKGKDVELRCDPISGHTALYWYRQSLGQGLEFLIYFQGNSAPDKSGLPSDRFSAERTGGSVSTLTIQRTQQEDSAVYLCASSLGDGYTFGSGTRLTVV.

V and J are TRBV6-5 and TRBJ1-1; no clear D. V lost 7 bases and J lost 5, with 14 bases in between. The length of the CDR3 is 13 residues. Germline values: CDR1 MNHEY, CDR2 SVGAGI. CDR3 DNA: TGTGCCAGCAAAGAAATAAGGGATACTGAAGCTTTCTTT. This codes for CASKEIRDTEAFF.

The V gene is TRBV9, the J gene TRBJ1-2, with 11 bases fitting TRBD1. Per the germline V gene, CDR1 is SGDLS and CDR2 is YYNGEE. The CDR3 consists of 14 residues. V lost 2 bases and J lost 8; bases outside the gene matches: 5. CDR3 residues: CASSVGTGGGGYTF. The CDR3 DNA reads TGTGCCAGCAGCGTGGGGACAGGGGGAGGAGGCTACACCTTC.

The V call is TRBV14, the J call TRBJ2-7; D not certain. Germline CDR1 reads SGHDN; CDR2 reads FVKESK. The CDR3 is 15 residues long. Deletions cut 4 bases from V and 1 base from J, with 14 bases between. This CDR3 reads CASSLMAGSSYEQYF. The CDR3 nucleotides read TGTGCCAGCAGCCTGATGGCCGGTTCGTCCTACGAGCAGTACTTC.

V and J are TRBV3-1 (or the pseudogene TRBV3-2) and TRBJ2-2, with D possibly TRBD1 on 6 matching bases. Germline V CDR1 and CDR2: LGHDT, YNNKEL (reference sequence). The V end was cut by 4 bases, the J end by 4 bases, with 22 bases between. CDR3 size: 18 residues. Written as DNA, the CDR3 is TGTGCCAGCAGCCCCCCCCAGGGGATTCGGATTAGCACCGGGGAGCTGTTTTTT. Amino acids: CASSPPQGIRISTGELFF.

This chain links TRBV5-4 with TRBJ1-4; D remains ambiguous. CDR3 length: 14 residues. Germline V gene sequence: CDR1 SGHNT, CDR2 YYREEE (reference sequence). The germline V and J ends were trimmed by 2 bases and 5 bases, with 10 bases remaining between them. The CDR3 bases are TGTGCCAGCAGCTTTAAGGGTGGAAATGAAAAACTGTTTTTT. Translated: CASSFKGGNEKLFF. Full variable domain (rest looked up from reference TRBV5-4 and TRBJ1-4): ETGVTQSPTHLIKTRGQQVTLRCSSQSGHNTVSWYQQALGQGPQFIFQYYREEENGRGNFPPRFSGLQFPNYSSELNVNALELDDSALYLCASSFKGGNEKLFFGSGTQLSVL.

This rearrangement joins TRBV7-3 to TRBJ1-1; no clear D gene. Per the germline V gene, CDR1 is SGHTA and CDR2 is FQGTGA. The CDR3 runs 15 residues. V dropped 5 bases and J dropped 0 bases, with 13 bases sitting between them. This chain's CDR3 is CASSPGLQMNTEAFF. For the CDR3, the DNA is TGTGCCAGCAGCCCCGGACTTCAAATGAACACTGAAGCTTTCTTT.

DNA for the CDR3: TGTGCCAGCAGTGAACAACAGGGAGGCTCCTACGAGCAGTACTTC. This encodes CASSEQQGGSYEQYF. The gene calls are TRBV6-1 and TRBJ2-7; the D call may be TRBD1 or TRBD2 (6 bases each). Germline CDR1 reads MNHNS; CDR2 reads SASEGT. Trimming shortened V by 2 bases and J by 0 bases, and 11 bases separated the two germline ends. The CDR3 loop spans 15 amino acids.

The CDR3 nucleotides are TGTGCCAGCACCCCTCGGGCCTTAGCTGAAGCTTTCTTT. Its translation: CASTPRALAEAFF. V is TRBV28 and J is TRBJ1-1; D is uncertain. Germline CDR1 is MDHEN and CDR2 is SYDVKM. CDR3 length equals 13 residues. V gave up 7 bases and J gave up 6 bases, with 15 bases separating them.

The rearrangement links TRBV5-1 to TRBJ2-1, with TRBD1 matching over 7 bases. CDR1 is SGHRS and CDR2 is YFSETQ in the germline V gene. The length of the CDR3 is 15 residues. V gave up 2 bases and J gave up 4 bases; unmatched junction bases: 6. For the CDR3, the DNA is TGCGCCAGCAGCTTTGGACAGGCCCCGTACAATGAGCAGTTCTTC. Translating it yields CASSFGQAPYNEQFF.

The CDR3 DNA sequence: TGTGCCAGCTCACGACTGCAGGACGTTGTAAACACTGAAGCTTTCTTT. Its translation: CASSRLQDVVNTEAFF. This chain uses TRBV18 with TRBJ1-1; the D is unclear. The CDR3 loop spans 16 amino acids. Trimming took off 4 bases at V and 2 bases at J, with 17 bases between the two ends. Germline assignment: CDR1 KGHSH and CDR2 LQKENI.

The V gene is TRBV15, the J gene TRBJ1-6, with D possibly matching TRBD1 (6 bases). CDR3 size: 14 residues. V was trimmed by 1 base and J by 6 bases, leaving 7 bases between them. Germline values: CDR1 LNHNV, CDR2 YYDKDF (reference sequence). The CDR3 DNA sequence: TGTGCCACCAGCAGAGGGACAGTTAATTCACCCCTCCACTTT. Its protein is CATSRGTVNSPLHF.

The chain couples TRBV29-1 to TRBJ2-3; D uncertain. The V end lost 1 base, the J end lost 0 bases, and 5 bases lay between the germline ends. This CDR3 comprises 13 residues. Germline CDR1 and CDR2: SQVTM and ANQGSEA. CDR3 protein: CSVEGQSTDTQYF. In DNA, the CDR3 is TGCAGCGTTGAAGGGCAGAGCACAGATACGCAGTATTTT.